Each of the 7 T cell receptor beta chains below was sequenced from the same sample in a study of beta chain features in type 1 diabetes. Reverse transcribing all isolated RNA meant expressed TCRB transcripts were sequenced. Profiled with immunoSEQ multiplex PCR; TCRdb holds only in-frame clones, not every one. The sample lists about 180,000 clones, roughly an eighth occurring once. Sequencing used central memory CD4+ T cells from blood. Source of these receptors: a woman aged 18-29 years in good health.

This clone occurred many times. The rearrangement joins TRBV7-6 to TRBJ2-7; 13 nucleotides agree with TRBD2. Germline V lookup: CDR1 SGHVS, CDR2 FNYEAQ. Trimming removed 4 bases from V and 7 bases from J; junction bases left unmatched: 10. The CDR3 is made up of 16 amino acids. The CDR3 coding sequence is TGTGCCAGCAGCTCGCGAGGGGGGACTAGCGGGAAAGAGCAGTACTTC. This gives the protein CASSSRGGTSGKEQYF.

This clone is medium-sized within its sample. The V gene is TRBV7-2, the J gene TRBJ2-5, with D tentatively TRBD2 (5 bases). The germline CDR1 and CDR2 sequences are SGHTA and FQGNSA. This CDR3 region has 14 residues. The V and J ends lost 0 bases and 1 base respectively, with 6 bases between them. In nucleotides, the CDR3 is TGTGCCAGCAGCTTAGCGGGGAGCCAAGAGACCCAGTACTTC. Translated: CASSLAGSQETQYF.

The chain couples TRBV28 to TRBJ1-1, with 8 bases identical to TRBD1. CDR3 length: 13 amino acids. The germline CDR1 and CDR2 sequences are MDHEN and SYDVKM. With V trimmed by 6 bases and J by 5 bases, 5 bases remained unmatched. The CDR3 DNA sequence: TGTGCCAGCAGACAGCAGGGGGCGACTGAAGCTTTCTTT. Its translation: CASRQQGATEAFF.

This chain connects TRBV2 to TRBJ1-2; possible D gene TRBD1, 6 bases. CDR3 length equals 12 residues. V lost 5 bases and J lost 7, with 11 bases in between. The germline V gene has CDR1 SNHLY and CDR2 FYNNEI. The CDR3 here is CASSSDRPGYTF. The CDR3 DNA is TGTGCCAGCAGTTCGGACAGACCTGGCTACACCTTC. The variable domain in full, completed from reference TRBV2 and TRBJ1-2, reads EPEVTQTPSHQVTQMGQEVILRCVPISNHLYFYWYRQILGQKVEFLVSFYNNEISEKSEIFDDQFSVERPDGSNFTLKIRSTKLEDSAMYFCASSSDRPGYTFGSGTRLTVV.

CDR3 nucleotides: TGTGCCAGCAGTTACCGGACAGCCAATGGCTACACCTTC. The encoded protein is CASSYRTANGYTF. V is TRBV6-5 and J is TRBJ1-2, with a possible D match to TRBD1 (6 bases). Looked up from germline, CDR1 is MNHEY and CDR2 is SVGAGI. Trimming took 2 bases from V and 6 from J, leaving 10 bases between them. The CDR3 extends over 13 amino acids.

This clone was seen only a few times. The chain combines TRBV4-2 with TRBJ2-6, with 7 bases identical to TRBD1. Germline CDR1 and CDR2: LGHNA and YNFKEQ. J was trimmed by 0 bases and V by 6 bases; bases with no gene match: 8. The CDR3 length is 17 residues. The CDR3 region has the DNA TGTGCCAGCAGTACCGGGACAGTGATCTCTGGGGCCAACGTCCTGACTTTC. Translated, it gives CASSTGTVISGANVLTF.

In this sample, this clone turned up a few times. The chain links TRBV27 to TRBJ2-1, with D uncertain. CDR1 is MNHEY, CDR2 SMNVEV, per germline (reference sequence). CDR3 length equals 14 residues. Trimming cost V 5 bases and J 0 bases, with 8 bases left between them. DNA for the CDR3: TGTGCCAGCAGTATCCTTAGCTCCTACAATGAGCAGTTCTTC. As protein: CASSILSSYNEQFF.